A single sample gave rise to the 22 T cell receptor beta chains below, sequenced in a study of tumor and adjacent non-tumor tissue in lung cancer. Three rounds of nested PCR, following a modified ARM-PCR protocol, produced the TCRbeta library. TCRdb ran MiXCR on the multiplex PCR reads and lists one entry per CDR3 protein. The top ten hold 35% to 55% of the sample, which has approximately 68,000 distinct CDR3 sequences, around 80% seen once. No cell sorting was done before RNA was extracted from the tissue. Distant lung tissue was collected more than 3 cm away from the tumor edge. The source material was distant non-tumor lung tissue. The receptors here all came from a man aged 60 to 75 with non-small cell lung cancer.

Points on this clonotype: A read error may be the cause here, since a much bigger clone is one base away. The chain uses TRBV5-1 and TRBJ2-2, with 10 positions matching TRBD1. The germline V gene encodes CDR1 SGHRS and CDR2 YFSETQ. Germline trimming cut 6 bases from V and 5 bases from J; bases unmatched to any gene: 4. The CDR3 loop spans 14 amino acids. The DNA of the CDR3 is TGCGCCAGCAAGACAGGGGGCAAAACCGGGGAGCTGTTTTTT. This gives the protein CASKTGGKTGELFF.

This sequence joins TRBV29-1 and TRBJ2-3; TRBD1 is a possible D gene (5 bases). CDR3 length: 13 amino acids. Per the germline V gene, CDR1 is SQVTM and CDR2 is ANQGSEA. As DNA, the CDR3 is TGCAGTGTTATAGAAGGGGCCATAGATACGCAGTATTTT. Its protein is CSVIEGAIDTQYF.

Of note for this clonotype: The CDR3 does not end in the conserved phenylalanine or tryptophan, so this is likely a read error. This chain connects TRBV7-9 to TRBJ2-3; D is unclear. Germline CDR1 is SEHNR and CDR2 is FQNEAQ (reference sequence). This CDR3 contains 15 residues. The CDR3 bases are TGTGACAGCAGCTTAGTTGAGGTGACGACAGATACGCAGTATCTT. The encoded protein is CDSSLVEVTTDTQYL.

At least ten counts were recorded for this clonotype. The rearrangement uses TRBV7-9 and TRBJ2-7; D is uncertain. Between the trimmed V and J ends, which lost 4 bases and 2 bases, there was a span of 12 bases. Germline V lookup: CDR1 SEHNR, CDR2 FQNEAQ (reference sequence). The CDR3 consists of 14 residues. CDR3 amino acids: CASSSSIWTYEQYF. The CDR3 DNA sequence: TGTGCCAGCAGCTCATCCATTTGGACCTACGAGCAGTACTTC.

This sequence joins TRBV12-3 or TRBV12-4 and TRBJ2-1, with 7 bases aligning to TRBD2. CDR3 length: 15 residues. V trimming: 3 bases; J trimming: 16 bases; junction bases outside the gene matches: 18. The CDR3 sequence is CASSFPKRDHSEQFF. As DNA, the CDR3 is TGTGCCAGCAGTTTCCCTAAGCGGGACCACAGTGAACAATTCTTC.

Note on this clonotype: A read error is likely, as this CDR3 ends without the conserved phenylalanine or tryptophan. The V gene is TRBV11-3, the J gene TRBJ2-1; 8 bases map to TRBD1. The CDR3 has 15 residues. The germline CDR1 and CDR2 sequences are SGHNT and YENEEA. V lost 8 bases, J lost 7 bases, and 13 bases stayed unmatched. The CDR3 sequence is CASGLGQGWQNEQFL. As DNA, the CDR3 is TGTGCCAGCGGCCTTGGACAGGGATGGCAAAATGAGCAGTTCTTA.

In this sample, this clonotype turned up many times. The chain joins TRBV5-8 to TRBJ2-3, with D perhaps matching TRBD2 (6 bases). CDR1 and CDR2 from the germline V gene are SGHTS and YDEGEE. V lost 0 bases, J lost 6 bases, and 11 bases lay in between. This CDR3 has 14 residues. The CDR3 here is CASSLVDREDTQYF. The CDR3 DNA sequence: TGTGCCAGCAGCTTGGTCGATCGGGAGGATACGCAGTATTTT.

This clonotype was seen many times. This rearrangement joins TRBV5-4 to TRBJ2-4; 7 nucleotides match TRBD2. V lost 4 bases, J lost 6 bases, and 7 bases stayed unmatched. CDR1 is SGHNT and CDR2 is YYREEE in the germline V gene (reference sequence). The CDR3 covers 14 residues. CDR3 sequence (DNA): TGTGCCAGCAGCCCGGGGCGGGAGTTAAACATTCAGTACTTC. Encoded protein: CASSPGRELNIQYF.

On this clonotype itself: The junction departs from germline at one end; a sequencing error may be responsible. The chain has TRBV6-6 and TRBJ1-2; no clear D gene. The CDR3 runs to 14 residues. In germline, CDR1 is MNHNY, CDR2 SVGAGI (reference sequence). CDR3 DNA sequence: TGTGTCAGCGGGTCCTTCAACAGCACCTATGGCTACACCTTC. This gives the protein CVSGSFNSTYGYTF.

This clonotype was observed a few times. A much larger clonotype is one base distant, so this may be a read error. The chain recombines TRBV7-8 with TRBJ2-6, with a possible D match to TRBD2 (6 bases). This CDR3 has 15 amino acids. The germline V gene has CDR1 SGHVS and CDR2 FQNEAQ. The CDR3 is CASSEKRAGANVLAF. The CDR3 bases are TGTGCCAGCAGCGAGAAGCGGGCTGGGGCCAACGTCCTGGCTTTC.

The chain joins TRBV5-4 to TRBJ2-2; 11 bases are a match to TRBD2. J was trimmed by 6 bases and V by 2 bases; bases with no gene match: 3. This CDR3 has 15 residues. The germline V gene has CDR1 SGHNT and CDR2 YYREEE (reference sequence). CDR3 sequence reads: CASSFILAGAGELFF. The DNA of the CDR3 is TGTGCCAGCAGCTTCATACTAGCGGGAGCCGGGGAGCTGTTTTTT. The entire variable domain, with the rest obtained from reference TRBV5-4 and TRBJ2-2, is as follows: ETGVTQSPTHLIKTRGQQVTLRCSSQSGHNTVSWYQQALGQGPQFIFQYYREEENGRGNFPPRFSGLQFPNYSSELNVNALELDDSALYLCASSFILAGAGELFFGEGSRLTVL.

Notes on this clonotype: A read error may account for a junction end that differs from germline. V usage is TRBV11-1 and J usage is TRBJ2-1; D remains unclear. CDR3 length equals 15 residues. Germline loops: CDR1 SGHAT, CDR2 FQDESV (reference sequence). CDR3 region: CVSSFDTYSINEQFF. The CDR3 bases are TGTGTCAGCAGCTTCGACACCTATAGCATCAATGAGCAATTCTTC.

The chain combines TRBV12-3 or TRBV12-4 with TRBJ2-7; D is uncertain. This CDR3 spans 14 amino acids. Trimming removed 7 bases at V and 2 bases at J, with 15 bases between. The CDR3 here is CASTFLESPYEQYF. The CDR3 nucleotides read TGTGCCAGCACTTTTCTTGAGAGCCCCTACGAGCAGTACTTC.

Regarding this clonotype: A read error may produce the germline difference seen at one junction end. The chain recombines TRBV4-1 with TRBJ2-1; possibly TRBD2 for D (6 bases). CDR3 length equals 18 residues. Germline lookup yields CDR1 MGHRA and CDR2 YSYEKL. For the CDR3, the DNA is TGCGCCAGCTGCCAAGAGGGGCTAGGGATAGCGGCCTTCAATGAACAGTTCTTC. It codes for CASCQEGLGIAAFNEQFF.

The chain joins TRBV6-1 to TRBJ1-5; D might be TRBD1 (5 bases). The CDR3 totals 15 residues. The V end lost 8 bases, the J end lost 6 bases, and 20 bases lay between the germline ends. CDR1 is MNHNS and CDR2 is SASEGT in the germline V gene. The CDR3 bases are TGTGCCAGCTGCGAATTACGACAGCGTTCTCAGCCCCAGCATTTT. Encoded protein: CASCELRQRSQPQHF.

This rearrangement joins TRBV24-1 to TRBJ2-4, with a weak D call TRBD2 (6 bases). Trimming cost V 3 bases and J 9 bases, with 11 bases left between them. The CDR3 spans 13 residues. Germline loops: CDR1 KGHDR, CDR2 SFDVKD. In nucleotides, the CDR3 is TGTGCCACCAGTGATGGGACTTTTCTCATTCAGTACTTC. Its protein is CATSDGTFLIQYF.

With respect to this clonotype: This is likely a read error, given that the CDR3 carries no conserved phenylalanine or tryptophan at its end. The DNA is omitted, as the CDR3 cannot be located on it reliably, and the CDR3 follows TCRdb's listing. V gene TRBV11-1 combines with J gene TRBJ2-2. The CDR3 contains 14 residues when both ends are counted. Germline CDR1 and CDR2: SGHAT and FQDESV (reference sequence). The CDR3 region is CASSYISGTGEPFL.

This chain links TRBV12-3 or TRBV12-4 with TRBJ2-1, with a weak D call TRBD2 (6 bases). CDR3 length: 16 amino acids. This chain's CDR3 is CVNSRALLEGSNEQFF. The CDR3 DNA is TGTGTCAACAGCCGGGCCCTTTTGGAGGGTAGTAATGAGCAGTTCTTC.

The chain joins TRBV4-1 to TRBJ1-2; D is unresolved. Per germline, CDR1 MGHRA and CDR2 YSYEKL. The CDR3 sequence is 13 residues long. The CDR3 nucleotides read TGCTACAGCAGCCAAGACAACTACTATGGCTACACCTTC. It is translated as CYSSQDNYYGYTF.

The chain combines TRBV4-2 with TRBJ2-7; 9 nucleotides agree with TRBD1. Germline V lookup: CDR1 LGHNA, CDR2 YNFKEQ. The CDR3 covers 14 residues. After removal of 4 bases from V and 13 bases from J, the junction contained 14 bases not matched to a gene. The CDR3 DNA follows: TGTGCCAGCAGCCCGACAGGGGGTAGTGACGACCACTACTTC. Protein product: CASSPTGGSDDHYF.

For this clonotype: A single base separates this from a much larger clone, so it may be a read error. J is TRBJ2-5 and V is TRBV28; 9 bases align to TRBD2. The CDR3 spans 16 residues. Germline values: CDR1 MDHEN, CDR2 SYDVKM. The V segment lost 5 bases and the J segment 7 bases; nucleotides outside the gene matches: 14. The CDR3, as DNA: TGTGCCAGCAGTCTGACTAGCGGAGGTGCCGCGACGACCCAGTACTTC. Translation: CASSLTSGGAATTQYF. The full variable domain, with the rest looked up from reference TRBV28 and TRBJ2-5, is DVKVTQSSRYLVKRTGEKVFLECVQDMDHENMFWYRQDPGLGLRLIYFSYDVKMKEKGDIPEGYSVSREKKERFSLILESASTNQTSMYLCASSLTSGGAATTQYFGPGTRLLVL.

This clonotype is medium-sized by share. The chain uses TRBV5-6 and TRBJ2-1; D gene uncertain. V lost 4 bases and J lost 5, with 7 bases in between. Germline V gene lookup returns CDR1 SGHDT and CDR2 YYEEEE. This CDR3 has 12 residues. The CDR3 loop is CASSLEHNEQFF. CDR3 nucleotide sequence: TGTGCCAGCAGCCTCGAACACAATGAGCAGTTCTTC.